Listed here are 14 T cell receptor beta chains from one sample, sequenced in a study of cytomegalovirus exposure and HLA in healthy donors. Primers included in the PCR were 60 Vbeta and 13 Jbeta primers. Here immunoSEQ multiplex PCR was the method, and the copy in TCRdb shows in-frame clones only, minus some. The sample consists of over 100,000 clones, just under 75% of them appearing once. The material sequenced was PBMCs. All receptors derive from a man aged 35 to 55 in good health and CMV-seropositive.

The chain recombines TRBV6-5 with TRBJ1-2; TRBD1 aligns across 9 bases. V shed 6 bases and J 7 bases; nucleotides not matched to a gene: 0. This CDR3 has 11 residues. In germline, CDR1 is MNHEY, CDR2 SVGAGI. The CDR3 DNA follows: TGTGCCAGCAGGACAGGGGGTGGCTACACCTTC. Residues: CASRTGGGYTF.

This rearrangement joins TRBV14 to TRBJ1-4, with 8 bases identical to TRBD1. CDR3 size: 15 residues. The V segment lost 4 bases and the J segment 7 bases; nucleotides outside the gene matches: 8. CDR1 is SGHDN and CDR2 is FVKESK in the germline V gene. The CDR3 nucleotides are TGTGCCAGCAGCCCCGGGGACAGGAACATTGAAAAACTGTTTTTT. Protein: CASSPGDRNIEKLFF.

The CDR3, as DNA: TGTGCCAGCAGCTCTAGCGGGGGGCGGAATGAGCAGTTCTTC. Translating it yields CASSSSGGRNEQFF. The V call is TRBV7-7, the J call TRBJ2-1; 11 nucleotides match TRBD2. Trimming removed 4 bases from V and 7 bases from J; junction bases left unmatched: 3. Germline CDR1 is SSHAT and CDR2 is FNYEAQ (reference sequence). The CDR3 length is 14 residues.

The V call is TRBV7-8, the J call TRBJ2-3; possibly TRBD1 for D (6 bases). The CDR3 has 15 residues. Between the trimmed V and J ends, which lost 1 base and 0 bases, there was a span of 8 bases. Germline V CDR1 and CDR2: SGHVS, FQNEAQ. CDR3 residues: CASSLERGSTDTQYF. CDR3 nucleotide sequence: TGTGCCAGCAGCTTAGAAAGGGGGAGCACAGATACGCAGTATTTT. The full variable domain, rest sourced from reference TRBV7-8 and TRBJ2-3, is GAGVSQSPRYKVAKRGQDVALRCDPISGHVSLFWYQQALGQGPEFLTYFQNEAQLDKSGLPSDRFFAERPEGSVSTLKIQRTQQEDSAVYLCASSLERGSTDTQYFGPGTRLTVL.

This clone has just one count. This chain links TRBV27 with TRBJ1-1; tentative D call: TRBD1 (5 bases). Germline CDR1 reads MNHEY; CDR2 reads SMNVEV (reference sequence). V was shortened by 5 bases and J by 4 bases, with 11 bases between the two germline ends. The CDR3 loop spans 13 amino acids. For the CDR3, the DNA is TGTGCCAGCAGTCGGGGGGGAGGCACTGAAGCTTTCTTT. Its protein is CASSRGGGTEAFF.

V is TRBV7-9 and J is TRBJ2-7, with 7 bases aligning to TRBD2. The CDR3 loop spans 16 amino acids. Trimming cost V 6 bases and J 0 bases; bases outside gene matches: 11. Looked up from germline, CDR1 is SEHNR and CDR2 is FQNEAQ (reference sequence). The CDR3 DNA reads TGTGCCAGCAGTATATGGGTGGGGGGGAGCTCCTACGAGCAGTACTTC. Encoded protein: CASSIWVGGSSYEQYF.

The V and J genes are TRBV10-3 and TRBJ1-2; 12 nucleotides match TRBD1. V lost 8 bases, J lost 6 bases, and 10 bases stayed unmatched. The CDR3 contains 15 residues. Germline loops: CDR1 ENHRY, CDR2 SYGVKD. CDR3 coding DNA: TGTGCCATCCTTGATTGGGACAGGGGGCGGGATGGCTACACCTTC. This sequence encodes CAILDWDRGRDGYTF.

This chain's CDR3 is CASSSRVSGANVLTF. DNA of the CDR3: TGTGCCAGCAGCTCCCGGGTCTCTGGGGCCAACGTCCTGACTTTC. V is TRBV5-5 and J is TRBJ2-6; D gene ambiguous. V dropped 3 bases and J dropped 0 bases, with 7 bases sitting between them. CDR1 is SGHKS, CDR2 YYEKEE, per germline (reference sequence). The CDR3 covers 15 residues.

The chain links TRBV29-1 to TRBJ1-1; tentative D call: TRBD1 (5 bases). The germline CDR1 and CDR2 sequences are SQVTM and ANQGSEA. This CDR3 has 13 residues. Trimming left V 1 base short and J 10 bases short, with 16 bases between. The CDR3 loop reads CSVEGGGRGLAFF. CDR3 nucleotides: TGCAGCGTTGAAGGTGGCGGTCGGGGGTTAGCTTTCTTT.

This chain links TRBV7-9 with TRBJ2-7; perhaps TRBD1 as D (6 bases). V shed 5 bases and J shed 2 bases, with 13 bases lying between them. The CDR3 extends over 14 amino acids. Germline values: CDR1 SEHNR, CDR2 FQNEAQ (reference sequence). This chain's CDR3 is CASSRGQNTYEQYF. The DNA of the CDR3 is TGTGCCAGCAGCCGAGGACAGAATACCTACGAGCAGTACTTC.

CDR3 sequence reads: CASSAQGRSYEQYF. CDR3 bases: TGTGCCAGCAGCGCGCAGGGGCGCTCCTACGAGCAGTACTTC. The chain has TRBV5-4 and TRBJ2-7; D perhaps matches TRBD1 (6 bases). The germline CDR1 and CDR2 sequences are SGHNT and YYREEE (reference sequence). The CDR3 contains 14 residues. V was shortened by 4 bases and J by 0 bases, with 11 bases between the two germline ends.

Concerning this clone itself: Mismatch with germline at one junction end may stem from a read error. CDR3 sequence: CSVKDRGSNQPQHF. CDR3 DNA: TGCAGCGTTAAAGACAGGGGGAGCAATCAGCCCCAGCATTTT. The V and J genes are TRBV29-1 and TRBJ1-5; 9 nucleotides line up with TRBD1. The CDR3 covers 14 residues. CDR1 SQVTM and CDR2 ANQGSEA come from the germline V gene.

The J gene is TRBJ2-5, the V gene TRBV7-2; D ambiguous. Germline V gene lookup returns CDR1 SGHTA and CDR2 FQGNSA. V was shortened by 1 base and J by 1 base, with 13 bases between the two germline ends. CDR3 size: 16 residues. The CDR3 coding sequence is TGTGCCAGCAGCTTAGGCCCAGCAGCGCTCCAAGAGACCCAGTACTTC. Amino acids: CASSLGPAALQETQYF. Full variable domain (remainder filled in from reference TRBV7-2 and TRBJ2-5): GAGVSQSPSNKVTEKGKDVELRCDPISGHTALYWYRQSLGQGLEFLIYFQGNSAPDKSGLPSDRFSAERTGGSVSTLTIQRTQQEDSAVYLCASSLGPAALQETQYFGPGTRLLVL.

V gene TRBV19 combines with J gene TRBJ2-1; a possible D gene is TRBD1 (5 bases). Germline CDR1 reads LNHDA; CDR2 reads SQIVND (reference sequence). This CDR3 has 14 amino acids. V was cut by 8 bases and J by 0 bases, with 11 bases left in between. CDR3 protein: CASSFDSSYNEQFF. The CDR3 DNA reads as TGTGCCAGTTCTTTCGACAGCTCCTACAATGAGCAGTTCTTC. Full variable domain (missing parts from reference TRBV19 and TRBJ2-1): DGGITQSPKYLFRKEGQNVTLSCEQNLNHDAMYWYRQDPGQGLRLIYYSQIVNDFQKGDIAEGYSVSREKKESFPLTVTSAQKNPTAFYLCASSFDSSYNEQFFGPGTRLTVL.